The sequence of this TCR beta chain was determined in a study of CD8+ T cells in alopecia areata. In germline, CDR1 is MDHEN, CDR2 SYDVKM. J lost 0 bases, V lost 6 bases, and 4 bases had no gene match. The CDR3 contains 15 residues. cDNA serving as the sequencing template came from extracted, reverse transcribed RNA. The method was immunoSEQ multiplex PCR; TCRdb's version includes in-frame clones alone and lacks a portion of them. Here the sample spans about 110,000 clones, roughly 55% being singletons. The specimen sequenced was NKG2D-low CD8+ T cells sorted from blood. The gene calls are TRBV28 and TRBJ2-3; 9 nucleotides agree with TRBD1. This TCR was recovered from a human donor with alopecia areata. The CDR3 here is CASSNRGLSTDTQYF. For the CDR3, the DNA is TGTGCCAGCAGCAACAGGGGGCTGAGCACAGATACGCAGTATTTT. Filled out from reference TRBV28 and TRBJ2-3, the complete variable domain reads DVKVTQSSRYLVKRTGEKVFLECVQDMDHENMFWYRQDPGLGLRLIYFSYDVKMKEKGDIPEGYSVSREKKERFSLILESASTNQTSMYLCASSNRGLSTDTQYFGPGTRLTVL.